This T cell receptor beta chain was profiled in a study of T cell responses to AZD1222 COVID-19 vaccine. Study findings and constraints: Seropositive status at baseline applied to only six AZD1222 recipients.

The V gene's germline CDR1 is SGHTA and CDR2 FQGNSA. V lost 5 bases to trimming and J lost 10 bases, with 15 bases between them. The CDR3 consists of 14 residues. As for this clone: Its target is unknown.

TCRdb's table, derived via immunoSEQ multiplex PCR, lists solely in-frame clones and lacks some. The data contain some 120,000 clones, 70% to 90% of them singletons. The J gene is TRBJ1-6, the V gene TRBV7-2; no reliable D call. The sample was peripheral blood, taken on day 0 of AZD1222 vaccination. The receptor was derived from an adult in good health. Here the CDR3 DNA reads TGTGCCAGCAGCCCGACCCCCCTGGACTCACCCCTCCACTTT. Its protein product is CASSPTPLDSPLHF.